In its sample, the clone carrying this T cell receptor beta chain was seen a few times. Germline CDR1 reads MNHNS; CDR2 reads SASEGT. The V gene lost 6 bases and the J gene lost 4 bases, with 15 bases spanning the gap. CDR3 length: 14 amino acids. A multiplex PCR was run with 60 Vbeta primers and 13 Jbeta primers. Measured with immunoSEQ multiplex PCR; TCRdb has only the in-frame clones, and not every one. Counted here are around 90,000 clones, 65% occurring once; the ten biggest clones make up 5.9%. The data originate from a study of cytomegalovirus exposure and HLA in healthy donors. Study information: Genotyping showed roughly 86% of almost 400 donors falling in the Caucasian-associated ancestry cluster.

The source is a boy younger than 18 in good health and CMV-seropositive. The sample taken for sequencing was PBMCs. This rearrangement joins TRBV6-1 to TRBJ1-2; TRBD1 might be the D (5 bases). The chain's CDR3 is CASRPTDTGYGYTF. The CDR3, as DNA: TGTGCCAGCAGGCCGACAGATACGGGCTATGGCTACACCTTC.